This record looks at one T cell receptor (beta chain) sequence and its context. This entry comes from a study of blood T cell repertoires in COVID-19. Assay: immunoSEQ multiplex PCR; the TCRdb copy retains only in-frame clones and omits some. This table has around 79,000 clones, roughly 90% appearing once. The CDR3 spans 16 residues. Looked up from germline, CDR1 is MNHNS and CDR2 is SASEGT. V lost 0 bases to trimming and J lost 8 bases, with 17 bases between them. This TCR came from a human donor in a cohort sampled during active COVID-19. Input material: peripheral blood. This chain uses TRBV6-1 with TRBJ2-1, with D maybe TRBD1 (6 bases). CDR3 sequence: CASSEALVQGNDEQFF. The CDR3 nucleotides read TGTGCCAGCAGTGAAGCGCTGGTGCAGGGGAACGATGAGCAGTTCTTC.